The T cell receptor beta chain described here comes from a study of OX40 agonist ivuxolimab in advanced cancers. The CDR3 has 14 residues. The assay was immunoSEQ multiplex PCR, and TCRdb's table has in-frame clones only and misses some. Among some 90,000 clones listed, approximately 90% were seen once. The specimen was CD4+ or CD8+ T cells sorted from blood, collected in a trial of the OX40 agonist ivuxolimab. This clonotype was obtained from an adult with an advanced solid tumor such as melanoma, head and neck, liver or kidney cancer. The chain uses TRBV1 and TRBJ2-1; the table's D gene call, TRBD2, was not cross checked with the DNA. TRBV1 is termed a pseudogene. For the CDR3, the DNA is TGCACCAGCAGCCAAGGCGGGAAATACAATGAGCAGTTCTTC. This sequence encodes CTSSQGGKYNEQFF.